The rows below give T cell receptor beta chains drawn from one sample of a study of T cell responses to AZD1222 COVID-19 vaccine. The protocol was immunoSEQ multiplex PCR, while the TCRdb copy is restricted to in-frame clones and leaves out a portion. The sample holds some 94,000 clones, around 90% seen once. The sequencing here drew on peripheral blood, taken 28 days after the second AZD1222 dose. The receptors were sampled from an adult who received the AZD1222 COVID-19 vaccine. Both conserved end residues are part of each CDR3. The D gene is left open where the match is weak. Rows may omit the clone size; those that give it use once, few, many or a size class.

clone_size,v_call,j_call,d_call,cdr3_nt,cdr3_aa
.,TRBV5-1,TRBJ1-4,.,TGCGCCAGCAGCTTGGAAGAAATACAGGGAGGGAAACTGTTTTTT,CASSLEEIQGGKLFF
.,TRBV18,TRBJ2-1,.,TGTGCCAGCTCACCCGGGGGCGGCTCCTACAATAAGCAGTTCTTC,CASSPGGGSYNKQFF
.,TRBV3-1/TRBV3-2,TRBJ1-1,.,TGTGCCAGCAGCCAAGAGTCGGAGGGCACTGAAGCTTTCTTT,CASSQESEGTEAFF
.,TRBV10-3,TRBJ1-3,.,TGTGCCATCAGTGAGCAGTCTAGGGCTGACTCTGGAAACACCATATATTTT,CAISEQSRADSGNTIYF
.,TRBV20-1,TRBJ1-3,.,TGCAGTGCTAGTGCAGGGGTGGGAAACACCATATATTTT,CSASAGVGNTIYF
.,TRBV5-6,TRBJ1-6,TRBD1,TGTGCCAGCAGCGAAGACAGGGGGCTTAATTCACCCCTCCACTTT,CASSEDRGLNSPLHF
.,TRBV11-2,TRBJ2-7,.,TGTGCCAGCAGCTTAGTCTACGAGCAGTACTTC,CASSLVYEQYF
.,TRBV28,TRBJ2-7,.,TGTGCCAGCAGTTTTTTCCGGGGCAGGGCCGAGCAGTACTTC,CASSFFRGRAEQYF
.,TRBV28,TRBJ2-7,TRBD1,TGTGCCAGCAGCCCGACAGGGGACGGCTACGAGCAGTACTTC,CASSPTGDGYEQYF
.,TRBV6-5,TRBJ2-7,.,TGTGCCAGCAGCAGAGGGGGGCTCTCCTTCTACGAGCAGTACTTC,CASSRGGLSFYEQYF
.,TRBV7-8,TRBJ2-6,.,TGTGCCAGCAGCTTCGGCGTCTCTGGGGCCAACGTCCTGACTTTC,CASSFGVSGANVLTF
.,TRBV23-1,TRBJ1-2,.,TGCGCCAGCAGTCAATTAAAAGAGGGTTCCGGTGGGTACACCTTC,CASSQLKEGSGGYTF
once,TRBV28,TRBJ1-6,.,TGTGCCAGCCACGCGCTCGACCCGAGCTCCTATAATTCACCCCTCCACTTT,CASHALDPSSYNSPLHF
.,TRBV9,TRBJ1-3,TRBD1,TGTGCCAGCAGCGTAACGCGAGACAGGGGGCTCGCTGGAAACACCATATATTTT,CASSVTRDRGLAGNTIYF
.,TRBV3-1/TRBV3-2,TRBJ1-2,.,TGTGCCAGCAGCCCCTCAGGGACGGGTGGCTACACCTTC,CASSPSGTGGYTF
.,TRBV6-1,TRBJ2-1,TRBD2,TGTGCCAGCAGTGAAGGACTAGCGGGGGGGCCCCTAACAATTGAGCAGTTCTTC,CASSEGLAGGPLTIEQFF
.,TRBV7-2,TRBJ2-1,TRBD1,TGTGCCAGCAGGGACAGGGGGACCAATGAGCAGTTCTTC,CASRDRGTNEQFF
.,TRBV7-9,TRBJ1-1,.,TGTGCCAGCAGCTTAGATCACTCTGAAGCTTTCTTT,CASSLDHSEAFF
few,TRBV29-1,TRBJ1-1,.,TGCAGCGTTGAGGAAAATCTGGACAGCGAAGCTTTCTTT,CSVEENLDSEAFF
few,TRBV7-2,TRBJ1-5,.,TGTGCCAGCAGCTTAGTAAACAGCTGGGGTGATCAGCCCCAGCATTTT,CASSLVNSWGDQPQHF
.,TRBV9,TRBJ2-7,.,TGTGCCAGCAGCCCCCGACAGTCGACCTACGAGCAGTACTTC,CASSPRQSTYEQYF
once,TRBV7-2,TRBJ1-1,.,TGTGCCAGCAGCTTAGCGGCAGGGGACACTGAAGCTTTCTTT,CASSLAAGDTEAFF
.,TRBV27,TRBJ2-6,TRBD1,TGTGCCAGCGGAGGACAGGCTAATCCTGGGGCCAACGTCCTGACTTTC,CASGGQANPGANVLTF
.,TRBV3-1/TRBV3-2,TRBJ2-5,.,TGTGCCAGCAGCCAAGAAAGGGTCCAAGAGACCCAGTACTTC,CASSQERVQETQYF
.,TRBV7-2,TRBJ1-5,.,TGTGCCAGCAGCGAGACAGGCCCCAATCAGCCCCAGCATTTT,CASSETGPNQPQHF
.,TRBV6-2/TRBV6-3,TRBJ1-6,.,TGTGCCAGCAGCCAGACAGCCTATAATTCACCCCTCCACTTT,CASSQTAYNSPLHF
.,TRBV3-1/TRBV3-2,TRBJ2-5,TRBD1,TGTGCCAGCAGCGACGGACAGGGGCAAGAGACCCAGTACTTC,CASSDGQGQETQYF